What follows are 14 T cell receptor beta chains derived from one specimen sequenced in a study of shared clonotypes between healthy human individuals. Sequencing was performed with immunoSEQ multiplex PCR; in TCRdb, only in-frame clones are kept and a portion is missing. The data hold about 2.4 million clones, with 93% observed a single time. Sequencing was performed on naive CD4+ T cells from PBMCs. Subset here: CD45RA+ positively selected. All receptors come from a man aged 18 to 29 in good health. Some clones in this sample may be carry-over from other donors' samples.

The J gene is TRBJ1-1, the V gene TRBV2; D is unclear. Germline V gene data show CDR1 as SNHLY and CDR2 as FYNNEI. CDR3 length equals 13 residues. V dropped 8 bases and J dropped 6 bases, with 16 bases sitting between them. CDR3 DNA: TGTGCCAGCGAGGATGGGTATAGCGCTGAAGCTTTCTTT. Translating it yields CASEDGYSAEAFF.

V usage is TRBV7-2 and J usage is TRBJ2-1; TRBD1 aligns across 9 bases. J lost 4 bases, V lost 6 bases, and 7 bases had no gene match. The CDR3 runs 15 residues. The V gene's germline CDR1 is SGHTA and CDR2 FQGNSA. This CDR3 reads CASRGQGTRYNEQFF. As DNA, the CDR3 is TGTGCCAGCAGGGGACAGGGAACACGGTACAATGAGCAGTTCTTC.

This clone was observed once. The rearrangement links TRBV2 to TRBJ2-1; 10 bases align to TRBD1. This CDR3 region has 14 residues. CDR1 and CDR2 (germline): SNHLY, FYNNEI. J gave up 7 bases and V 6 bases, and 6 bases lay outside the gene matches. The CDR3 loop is CASRRDRGRNEQFF. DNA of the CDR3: TGTGCCAGCAGACGGGACAGGGGCCGGAATGAGCAGTTCTTC.

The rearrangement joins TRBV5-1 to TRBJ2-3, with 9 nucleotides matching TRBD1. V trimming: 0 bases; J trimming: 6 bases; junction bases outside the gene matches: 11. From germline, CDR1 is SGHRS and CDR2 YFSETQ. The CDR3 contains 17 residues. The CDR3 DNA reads TGCGCCAGCAGCTTGGGGTCCAGGACAGGGGTGACTGATACGCAGTATTTT. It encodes CASSLGSRTGVTDTQYF.

CDR3 residues: CASRELGRPPGELFF. The CDR3 DNA reads as TGTGCCAGCAGGGAACTAGGAAGACCTCCCGGGGAGCTGTTTTTT. The gene calls are TRBV6-6 and TRBJ2-2; D is possibly TRBD2 (5 bases). CDR1 and CDR2 (germline): MNHNY, SVGAGI (reference sequence). The CDR3 has 15 amino acids. Trimming left V 6 bases short and J 6 bases short, with 17 bases between.

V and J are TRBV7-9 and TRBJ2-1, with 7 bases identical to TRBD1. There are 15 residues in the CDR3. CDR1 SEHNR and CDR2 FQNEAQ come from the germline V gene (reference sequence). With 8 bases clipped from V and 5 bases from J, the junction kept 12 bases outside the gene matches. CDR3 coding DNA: TGTGCCAGCCGGTTGACAGGGCTGGGGGACAATGAGCAGTTCTTC. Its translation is CASRLTGLGDNEQFF.

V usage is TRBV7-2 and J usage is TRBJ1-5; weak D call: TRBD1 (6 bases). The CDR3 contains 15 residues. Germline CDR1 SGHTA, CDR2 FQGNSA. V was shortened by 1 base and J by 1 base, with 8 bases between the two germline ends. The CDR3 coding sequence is TGTGCCAGCAGCTTAGGGGGGCTCAGCAATCAGCCCCAGCATTTT. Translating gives CASSLGGLSNQPQHF. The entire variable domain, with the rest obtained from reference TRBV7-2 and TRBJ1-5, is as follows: GAGVSQSPSNKVTEKGKDVELRCDPISGHTALYWYRQSLGQGLEFLIYFQGNSAPDKSGLPSDRFSAERTGGSVSTLTIQRTQQEDSAVYLCASSLGGLSNQPQHFGDGTRLSIL.

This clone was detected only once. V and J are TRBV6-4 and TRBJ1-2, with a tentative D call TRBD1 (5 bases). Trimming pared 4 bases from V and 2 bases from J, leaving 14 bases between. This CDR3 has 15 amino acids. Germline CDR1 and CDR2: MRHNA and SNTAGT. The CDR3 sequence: CASSGMLGLNYGYTF. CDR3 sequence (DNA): TGTGCCAGCAGTGGGATGTTGGGGCTAAACTATGGCTACACCTTC.

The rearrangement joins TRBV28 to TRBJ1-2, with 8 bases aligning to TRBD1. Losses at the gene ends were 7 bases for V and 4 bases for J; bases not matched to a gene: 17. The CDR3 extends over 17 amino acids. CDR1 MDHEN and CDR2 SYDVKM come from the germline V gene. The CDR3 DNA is TGTGCCAGCACCCAGGGGGCAGGACGGGGGATCGGCTATGGCTACACCTTC. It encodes CASTQGAGRGIGYGYTF.

In DNA, the CDR3 is TGCGCCAGCAGCCCGCCCCCCTCTAGCGGGGCCCCCTACGAGCAGTACTTC. This sequence encodes CASSPPPSSGAPYEQYF. This chain joins TRBV5-1 and TRBJ2-7, with TRBD2 matching 9 bases. J gave up 2 bases and V 4 bases, and 13 bases lay outside the gene matches. This CDR3 region has 17 residues. Per germline, CDR1 SGHRS and CDR2 YFSETQ.

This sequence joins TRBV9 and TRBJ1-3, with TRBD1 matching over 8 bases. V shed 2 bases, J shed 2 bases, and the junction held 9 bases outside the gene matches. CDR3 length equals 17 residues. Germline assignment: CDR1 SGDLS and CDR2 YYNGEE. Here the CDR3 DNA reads TGTGCCAGCAGCGTTCAGCCCCTGGACAGGGCTGGAAACACCATATATTTT. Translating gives CASSVQPLDRAGNTIYF.

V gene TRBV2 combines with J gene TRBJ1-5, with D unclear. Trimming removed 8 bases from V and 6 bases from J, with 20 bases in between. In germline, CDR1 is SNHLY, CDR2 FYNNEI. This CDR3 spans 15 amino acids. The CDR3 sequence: CASSSQRVYGQPQHF. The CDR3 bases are TGTGCCAGCTCCAGTCAACGGGTATATGGTCAGCCCCAGCATTTT. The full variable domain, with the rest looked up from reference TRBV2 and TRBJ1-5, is EPEVTQTPSHQVTQMGQEVILRCVPISNHLYFYWYRQILGQKVEFLVSFYNNEISEKSEIFDDQFSVERPDGSNFTLKIRSTKLEDSAMYFCASSSQRVYGQPQHFGDGTRLSIL.

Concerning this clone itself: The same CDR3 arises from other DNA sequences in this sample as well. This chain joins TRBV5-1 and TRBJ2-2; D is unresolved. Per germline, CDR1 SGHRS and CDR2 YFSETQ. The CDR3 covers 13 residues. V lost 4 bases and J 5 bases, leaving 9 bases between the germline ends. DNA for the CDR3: TGCGCCAGCAGCCCAGAAGGAACCGGGGAGCTGTTTTTT. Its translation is CASSPEGTGELFF.

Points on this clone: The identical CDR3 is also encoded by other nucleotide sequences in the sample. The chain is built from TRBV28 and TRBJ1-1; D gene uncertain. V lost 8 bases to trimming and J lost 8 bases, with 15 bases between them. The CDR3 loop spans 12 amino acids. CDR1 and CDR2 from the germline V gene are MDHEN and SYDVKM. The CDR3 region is CASSFPGTEAFF. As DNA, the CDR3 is TGTGCCAGCTCTTTTCCGGGAACCGAAGCTTTCTTT.